This T cell receptor beta chain was documented in a study of T-cell reconstitution after alpha-beta-depleted transplantation in children. The V gene's germline CDR1 is SGHRS and CDR2 YFSETQ. V gave up 5 bases and J gave up 2 bases, with 17 bases separating them. The CDR3 has 15 amino acids. A library of TCRbeta sequences, prepared with unique molecular identifiers, was generated. Via MiXCR, TCRdb re-called the PCR reads, giving one row per CDR3 protein. Here the sample spans just under 550,000 distinct CDR3 sequences, 15% to 20% being singletons. In its sample, this clonotype was seen a few times. The TCR was taken from a human donor who donated a stem cell graft to a child with acute lymphoblastic leukemia. The chain combines TRBV5-1 with TRBJ2-7; D is uncertain. The sample was PBMCs from the stem cell graft donor, taken from the stem cell graft. CDR3 sequence (DNA): TGCGCCAGCAGGAACTTAGGACGAGAAACCTACGAGCAGTACTTC. It is translated as CASRNLGRETYEQYF.